The source of this TCR beta chain is a study of T-cell reconstitution after alpha-beta-depleted transplantation in children. It was with unique molecular identifiers that the TCRbeta library was prepared. TCRdb processed the PCR reads anew with MiXCR; each CDR3 protein has one entry. The sample lists about a million distinct CDR3 sequences, about 29% occurring once. This clonotype was sampled from a boy in the first two years of life who had a stem cell transplant for SCID, so the T cells may come from the graft donor. Sample: PBMCs, mostly from graft donor cells, taken 360 days after TCRalphabeta/CD19-depleted stem cell transplant.

The CDR3 region is CASSLVPFETQHF. In DNA, the CDR3 is TGCGCCAGCAGCTTGGTCCCCTTCGAGACCCAGCATTTT. This chain uses TRBV5-1 with TRBJ1-5; D gene ambiguous. Germline V lookup: CDR1 SGHRS, CDR2 YFSETQ. V was pared by 0 bases and J by 11 bases, with 12 bases between. The CDR3 spans 13 residues.